Below are 14 T cell receptor beta chains sequenced from a single sample in a study of T-cell reconstitution after alpha-beta-depleted transplantation in children. The TCRbeta library was prepared with unique molecular identifiers. MiXCR, run by TCRdb on the PCR reads, gives a single entry per CDR3 protein. The sample has some 600,000 distinct CDR3 sequences, around 13% seen once. Sequenced here: PBMCs, mostly from graft donor cells, sampled 360 days after TCRalphabeta/CD19-depleted stem cell transplant. These receptors all come from a male patient aged 10 to 17 who had a stem cell transplant for acute myeloid leukemia, so the T cells may come from the graft donor.

J is TRBJ2-7 and V is TRBV28; D possibly corresponds to TRBD2 (7 bases). The CDR3 length is 16 residues. Trimming took off 0 bases at V and 1 base at J, with 13 bases between the two ends. Germline V lookup: CDR1 MDHEN, CDR2 SYDVKM. The CDR3 loop is CASSLWEGGGSYEQYF. The CDR3 bases are TGTGCCAGCAGTTTATGGGAGGGAGGGGGTTCCTACGAGCAGTACTTC.

This clonotype was seen more than once but under ten times. The rearrangement uses TRBV28 and TRBJ2-1; TRBD2 matches 10 bases. The CDR3 loop spans 12 amino acids. V lost 5 bases, J lost 12 bases, and 4 bases stayed unmatched. Germline lookup yields CDR1 MDHEN and CDR2 SYDVKM. The CDR3 coding sequence is TGTGCCAGCAGTCCTTTAGCGGGAGGGCAGTTCTTC. Translating gives CASSPLAGGQFF.

This clonotype was seen more than once but under ten times. The chain couples TRBV6-2 or TRBV6-3 to TRBJ2-2; 10 bases match TRBD2. CDR3 length equals 15 residues. Germline V lookup: CDR1 MNHEY, CDR2 SVGEGT. The V and J ends lost 8 bases and 1 base, in that order; junction bases with no gene match: 4. The chain's CDR3 is CASQIAGGNTGELFF. In DNA form, the CDR3 reads TGTGCCAGCCAGATAGCGGGAGGGAACACCGGGGAGCTGTTTTTT.

V is TRBV6-2 or TRBV6-3 and J is TRBJ1-5, with no clear D. The CDR3 contains 15 residues. V was cut by 8 bases and J by 5 bases, with 19 bases left in between. Germline V gene sequence: CDR1 MNHEY, CDR2 SVGEGT. In nucleotides, the CDR3 is TGTGCCAGCTCCTTCTGGGGTGTGTCGGATCAGCCCCAGCATTTT. As protein: CASSFWGVSDQPQHF.

This clonotype was counted at least ten times. The chain couples TRBV4-2 to TRBJ2-7; D may be TRBD2 (6 bases). Germline V gene data show CDR1 as LGHNA and CDR2 as YNFKEQ. The CDR3 spans 14 residues. Trimming stripped 2 bases from V and 2 bases from J, with 10 bases between. CDR3 protein: CASSQRLVAYEQYF. The CDR3 bases are TGTGCCAGCAGCCAACGACTAGTTGCCTACGAGCAGTACTTC.

The V gene is TRBV20-1, the J gene TRBJ2-7; no definite D call. CDR3 length equals 12 residues. The germline gives CDR1 DFQATT, CDR2 SNEGSKA (reference sequence). The V gene lost 1 base and the J gene lost 4 bases, with 8 bases spanning the gap. The CDR3 reads CSARGSNYEQYV. DNA for the CDR3: TGCAGTGCTAGAGGCTCGAATTACGAGCAGTACGTC.

This clonotype was seen more than once but under ten times. This CDR3 reads CASSLAGLALSEQFF. The CDR3 coding sequence is TGTGCCAGCAGCTTAGCAGGACTAGCCCTATCCGAGCAGTTCTTC. The rearrangement uses TRBV11-2 and TRBJ2-1, with 8 bases aligning to TRBD2. CDR1 is SGHAT, CDR2 FQNNGV, per germline. With V trimmed by 1 base and J by 10 bases, 9 bases remained unmatched. The CDR3 length is 15 residues.

The chain has TRBV5-6 and TRBJ1-5; D might be TRBD1 (5 bases). The CDR3 extends over 14 amino acids. V gave up 4 bases and J gave up 9 bases, with 17 bases separating them. From germline, CDR1 is SGHDT and CDR2 YYEEEE. The CDR3: CASSRGRAGWPQHF. DNA of the CDR3: TGTGCCAGCAGCAGGGGACGGGCTGGGTGGCCCCAGCATTTT. The full variable domain, rest sourced from reference TRBV5-6 and TRBJ1-5, is DAGVTQSPTHLIKTRGQQVTLRCSPKSGHDTVSWYQQALGQGPQFIFQYYEEEERQRGNFPDRFSGHQFPNYSSELNVNALLLGDSALYLCASSRGRAGWPQHFGDGTRLSIL.

The V call is TRBV4-2, the J call TRBJ2-7; either TRBD1 or TRBD2 may supply D (5 bases each). This CDR3 contains 15 residues. The V end was cut by 1 base, the J end by 0 bases, with 10 bases between. Germline assignment: CDR1 LGHNA and CDR2 YNFKEQ. The chain's CDR3 is CASSQAQGVSYEQYF. As DNA, the CDR3 is TGTGCCAGCAGCCAAGCCCAGGGAGTCTCCTACGAGCAGTACTTC.

V usage is TRBV5-1 and J usage is TRBJ1-5; weak D call: TRBD1 (6 bases). The CDR3 covers 15 residues. Trimming cost V 0 bases and J 3 bases, with 10 bases left between them. CDR1 SGHRS and CDR2 YFSETQ come from the germline V gene. The DNA for the CDR3 is TGCGCCAGCAGCTTGGCAGGGGTGCTCAATCAGCCCCAGCATTTT. Its translation: CASSLAGVLNQPQHF.

In its sample, this clonotype was seen a few times. The genes are TRBV2 and TRBJ2-7; 9 nucleotides align to TRBD1. V trimming: 4 bases; J trimming: 3 bases; junction bases outside the gene matches: 4. CDR1 and CDR2 from the germline V gene are SNHLY and FYNNEI. This CDR3 region has 14 residues. The CDR3 nucleotides are TGTGCCAGCAGTGGGGGGACAGGGAACTACGAGCAGTACTTC. This gives the protein CASSGGTGNYEQYF.

This clonotype was found many times. The V and J genes are TRBV25-1 and TRBJ2-7, with D perhaps TRBD1 (5 bases). Germline lookup yields CDR1 MGHDK and CDR2 SYGVNS. CDR3 length: 16 amino acids. Trimming shortened V by 4 bases and J by 4 bases, and 20 bases separated the two germline ends. The CDR3 spells CASSGLTARVGYEQYF. CDR3 bases: TGTGCCAGCAGTGGCCTGACGGCCAGGGTAGGGTACGAGCAGTACTTC.

V and J are TRBV11-3 and TRBJ2-3, with 7 bases fitting TRBD2. Trimming cost V 0 bases and J 0 bases; bases outside gene matches: 6. Per the germline V gene, CDR1 is SGHNT and CDR2 is YENEEA. The CDR3 spans 17 residues. Written as DNA, the CDR3 is TGTGCCAGCAGCTTAGATCGAGGGACTATCAGCACAGATACGCAGTATTTT. This encodes CASSLDRGTISTDTQYF.

There are a few counts of this clonotype. In DNA, the CDR3 is TGTGCCAGCAGTTACTCTTTGGCCGTCTCCTACGAGCAGTACTTC. It specifies CASSYSLAVSYEQYF. This chain links TRBV6-5 with TRBJ2-7; D uncertain. The CDR3 runs to 15 residues. Germline V gene lookup returns CDR1 MNHEY and CDR2 SVGAGI. V lost 0 bases and J lost 0, with 9 bases in between.